Listed here are 32 T cell receptor beta chains from one sample, sequenced in a study of T cells after yellow fever vaccination. TCRdb reprocessed the 5' RACE reads via MiXCR and lists one record per CDR3 protein. The sample contains around 150,000 distinct CDR3 sequences, 6% to 7.5% of which appear only once. The material sequenced was CD4+ T cells sorted from PBMCs, taken less than 6 days after the first yellow fever vaccination. Receptor source: a man in his late teens or twenties who received the YFV17D yellow fever vaccine.

This clonotype was counted between two and nine times. The chain employs TRBV7-2 and TRBJ2-5; D might be TRBD2 (5 bases). The CDR3 has 13 amino acids. The germline V and J ends were trimmed by 3 bases and 4 bases, with 9 bases remaining between them. Germline V gives CDR1 SGHTA, CDR2 FQGNSA. CDR3 bases: TGTGCCAGCAGCTTTTCTAGCCGAGAGACCCAGTACTTC. This translates into CASSFSSRETQYF.

This clonotype was recorded at least ten times. This sequence joins TRBV10-3 and TRBJ2-5; 8 bases line up with TRBD1. Germline-derived CDR1 and CDR2 are ENHRY and SYGVKD. This CDR3 comprises 14 residues. Trimming at V came to 5 bases and at J to 2 bases, leaving 4 bases not matched to a gene. The CDR3 DNA is TGTGCCATCAGTAATCAGGGGGCTCAAGAGACCCAGTACTTC. It yields the protein CAISNQGAQETQYF.

This rearrangement joins TRBV10-3 to TRBJ2-7; 10 bases are shared with TRBD1. The CDR3 totals 14 residues. J was trimmed by 3 bases and V by 4 bases; bases with no gene match: 3. Germline V lookup: CDR1 ENHRY, CDR2 SYGVKD. The CDR3 DNA reads as TGTGCCATCAGTGGCGGGACAGGGGTCTACGAGCAGTACTTC. Its translation is CAISGGTGVYEQYF.

This clonotype has a count of ten or more. V gene TRBV28 combines with J gene TRBJ1-5; the D gene is possibly TRBD1 (6 bases). The CDR3 has 15 amino acids. Germline V CDR1 and CDR2: MDHEN, SYDVKM. Trimming removed 7 bases at V and 2 bases at J, with 15 bases between. The DNA of the CDR3 is TGTGCCAGCACCGATCAGGGGTTTGGCAATCAGCCCCAGCATTTT. This encodes CASTDQGFGNQPQHF.

CDR3 DNA sequence: TGTGCCAGCAGTCGGGGGGGGGCGGCCTACGAGCAGTACTTC. It encodes CASSRGGAAYEQYF. V gene TRBV6-5 combines with J gene TRBJ2-7, with 8 bases identical to TRBD2. The germline CDR1 and CDR2 sequences are MNHEY and SVGAGI. The V segment lost 5 bases and the J segment 2 bases; nucleotides outside the gene matches: 5. CDR3 length: 14 amino acids.

The sample holds many counts of this clonotype. The V call is TRBV10-2, the J call TRBJ2-7, with D hard to call. CDR3 length equals 14 residues. Germline V gene lookup returns CDR1 WSHSY and CDR2 SAAADI. V was cut by 0 bases and J by 3 bases, with 9 bases left in between. The CDR3, as DNA: TGCGCCAGCAGTGAGTCGTCCACAGTCTACGAGCAGTACGTC. This codes for CASSESSTVYEQYV.

The gene calls are TRBV30 and TRBJ2-3, with a weak D call TRBD2 (6 bases). The CDR3 consists of 14 residues. The ends were cut back, 0 bases at V and 5 bases at J, with 12 bases in the middle. The germline CDR1 and CDR2 sequences are GTSNPN and SVGIG (reference sequence). The CDR3 here is CAWSVERGGDTQYF. CDR3 bases: TGTGCCTGGAGTGTAGAGAGGGGAGGAGATACGCAGTATTTT.

CDR3 residues: CASRSSGVAKNIQYF. Here the CDR3 DNA reads TGTGCCAGTCGGTCGTCAGGGGTAGCCAAAAACATTCAGTACTTC. The gene calls are TRBV15 and TRBJ2-4; a possible D gene is TRBD1 (6 bases). The CDR3 runs to 15 residues. Germline CDR1 is LNHNV and CDR2 is YYDKDF (reference sequence). Trimming stripped 10 bases from V and 0 bases from J, with 16 bases between.

This clonotype has a handful of counts. The chain employs TRBV6-5 and TRBJ2-3, with D unclear. V shed 0 bases and J shed 0 bases, with 10 bases lying between them. Germline assignment: CDR1 MNHEY and CDR2 SVGAGI. The CDR3 is made up of 16 amino acids. In DNA form, the CDR3 reads TGTGCCAGCAGTTACTCGACCCTCCTTAGCACAGATACGCAGTATTTT. It translates to CASSYSTLLSTDTQYF.

At least ten counts were recorded for this clonotype. The chain uses TRBV4-3 and TRBJ1-6; 9 bases are shared with TRBD1. The CDR3 covers 17 residues. V lost 0 bases, J lost 9 bases, and 9 bases stayed unmatched. In germline, CDR1 is LGHNA, CDR2 YSLEER. Here the CDR3 reads CASSQESSGTGFSPLHF. For the CDR3, the DNA is TGCGCCAGCAGCCAAGAATCATCGGGGACAGGGTTTTCACCCCTCCACTTT.

This clonotype was counted a few times. This chain joins TRBV4-3 and TRBJ1-2; D gene uncertain. This CDR3 has 15 residues. Trimming removed 0 bases at V and 0 bases at J, with 8 bases between. The V gene's germline CDR1 is LGHNA and CDR2 YSLEER. The CDR3 reads CASSQDGGTNYGYTF. DNA of the CDR3: TGCGCCAGCAGCCAAGATGGTGGAACTAACTATGGCTACACCTTC.

This clonotype was observed at least ten times. V is TRBV7-9 and J is TRBJ2-3; no clear D. Germline CDR1 is SEHNR and CDR2 is FQNEAQ (reference sequence). The CDR3 is 11 residues long. V dropped 4 bases and J dropped 6 bases, with 5 bases sitting between them. The DNA of the CDR3 is TGTGCCAGCAGCTCCGCTGATACGCAGTATTTT. Encoded protein: CASSSADTQYF.

The chain recombines TRBV10-2 with TRBJ2-2, with no clear D. Germline assignment: CDR1 WSHSY and CDR2 SAAADI. The ends were cut back, 11 bases at V and 3 bases at J, with 13 bases in the middle. The CDR3 sequence is 13 residues long. In DNA, the CDR3 is TGCGCCGGCCTGGTCGGCGACACCGGGGAGCTGTTTTTT. Translation gives CAGLVGDTGELFF.

This clonotype was observed at least ten times. The CDR3 reads CASSSIPGGLSGNTIYF. The CDR3 bases are TGTGCCAGCAGCTCCATACCCGGGGGACTCTCTGGAAACACCATATATTTT. The genes are TRBV7-6 and TRBJ1-3; D might be TRBD1 (5 bases). The CDR3 spans 17 residues. Germline assignment: CDR1 SGHVS and CDR2 FNYEAQ. V lost 4 bases and J lost 0, with 16 bases in between. The full variable domain, completed using reference TRBV7-6 and TRBJ1-3, is GAGVSQSPRYKVTKRGQDVALRCDPISGHVSLYWYRQALGQGPEFLTYFNYEAQQDKSGLPNDRFSAERPEGSISTLTIQRTEQRDSAMYRCASSSIPGGLSGNTIYFGEGSWLTVV.

This clonotype was seen a few times. The genes are TRBV5-4 and TRBJ2-5; D perhaps matches TRBD1 (6 bases). There are 14 residues in the CDR3. Germline CDR1 reads SGHNT; CDR2 reads YYREEE (reference sequence). Trimming removed 4 bases from V and 1 base from J, with 11 bases in between. Here the CDR3 DNA reads TGTGCCAGCAGCCCCCGACAGGCCCAAGAGACCCAGTACTTC. Its protein is CASSPRQAQETQYF.

This clonotype was found many times. V gene TRBV27 combines with J gene TRBJ2-2, with TRBD1 identical over 11 bases. In germline, CDR1 is MNHEY, CDR2 SMNVEV (reference sequence). J gave up 3 bases and V 2 bases, and 2 bases lay outside the gene matches. The CDR3 consists of 16 residues. The CDR3 coding sequence is TGTGCCAGCAGTTTAGGACAGGGGGCCGACACCGGGGAGCTGTTTTTT. Translation: CASSLGQGADTGELFF.

There are many counts of this clonotype. V is TRBV2 and J is TRBJ1-6, with TRBD1 matching over 9 bases. This CDR3 is built from 16 residues. The J segment lost 7 bases and the V segment lost 5 bases, leaving 9 bases of the junction unmatched. Germline V lookup: CDR1 SNHLY, CDR2 FYNNEI. The CDR3 sequence: CASSRPGQGKNSPLHF. Written as DNA, the CDR3 is TGTGCCAGCAGTCGCCCCGGACAGGGGAAAAATTCACCCCTCCACTTT.

In its sample, this clonotype was seen many times. The genes are TRBV7-2 and TRBJ2-7; D ambiguous. Germline values: CDR1 SGHTA, CDR2 FQGNSA. The CDR3 extends over 16 amino acids. The CDR3 here is CANSSCRTALASEQYV. The CDR3 nucleotides are TGTGCCAACAGCAGCTGCCGAACAGCACTGGCGTCCGAGCAGTACGTC.

This clonotype was observed many times. This chain links TRBV5-1 with TRBJ2-1; TRBD2 matches at 12 bases. The CDR3 spans 17 residues. Germline CDR1 reads SGHRS; CDR2 reads YFSETQ. V shed 0 bases and J 8 bases; nucleotides not matched to a gene: 9. CDR3 loop: CASSLDATSGGGDEQFF. The CDR3 DNA follows: TGCGCCAGCAGCTTGGACGCGACTAGCGGGGGTGGGGATGAGCAGTTCTTC.

This clonotype came up many times. Here the CDR3 reads CASSLETVLYF. DNA of the CDR3: TGCGCCAGCAGCTTGGAGACAGTCCTGTACTTC. This rearrangement joins TRBV5-1 to TRBJ2-5; the D gene is possibly TRBD1 (5 bases). The V gene's germline CDR1 is SGHRS and CDR2 YFSETQ. V lost 0 bases and J lost 13, with 10 bases in between. The CDR3 has 11 residues.

This clonotype came up many times. The chain links TRBV7-2 to TRBJ2-4; D is perhaps TRBD1 (5 bases). The CDR3 sequence is 13 residues long. The V end lost 2 bases, the J end lost 6 bases, and 8 bases lay between the germline ends. CDR1 and CDR2 (germline): SGHTA, FQGNSA. For the CDR3, the DNA is TGTGCCAGCAGCTTACAGGGTGGAAACATTCAGTACTTC. Amino acids: CASSLQGGNIQYF.

The table lists this clonotype with many counts. The gene calls are TRBV7-9 and TRBJ1-4; a possible D gene is TRBD1 (6 bases). V gave up 5 bases and J gave up 3 bases, with 19 bases separating them. The CDR3 has 17 residues. The germline gives CDR1 SEHNR, CDR2 FQNEAQ (reference sequence). As DNA, the CDR3 is TGTGCCAGCAGCCGACGAGGTTACAGGGTTCCTAATGAAAAACTGTTTTTT. It specifies CASSRRGYRVPNEKLFF.

This clonotype turned up a few times. This chain links TRBV5-1 with TRBJ2-2; maybe TRBD1 (5 bases). Deletions cut 4 bases from V and 4 bases from J, with 11 bases between. The CDR3 length is 14 residues. Germline assignment: CDR1 SGHRS and CDR2 YFSETQ. CDR3 coding DNA: TGCGCCAGCAGCGCCGGACACGTCACCGGGGAGCTGTTTTTT. This encodes CASSAGHVTGELFF.

This clonotype has at least ten counts. The gene calls are TRBV30 and TRBJ2-7; 8 nucleotides line up with TRBD1. The trim removed 3 bases at V and 3 bases at J, leaving 7 bases unmatched. The germline V gene encodes CDR1 GTSNPN and CDR2 SVGIG (reference sequence). This CDR3 comprises 14 residues. The CDR3 reads CAWSLAGTGYEQYF. DNA of the CDR3: TGTGCCTGGAGCTTAGCCGGGACAGGCTACGAGCAGTACTTC.

This clonotype was counted at least ten times. The rearrangement links TRBV28 to TRBJ1-2; a possible D gene is TRBD1 (5 bases). From germline, CDR1 is MDHEN and CDR2 SYDVKM. V was cut by 1 base and J by 7 bases, with 13 bases left in between. The length of the CDR3 is 14 residues. In DNA form, the CDR3 reads TGTGCCAGCAGTTTATCCAGGGTTCCTACTGGCTACACCTTC. It yields the protein CASSLSRVPTGYTF.

This clonotype was detected a few times. This chain connects TRBV7-2 to TRBJ2-1; 10 bases are shared with TRBD2. Germline lookup yields CDR1 SGHTA and CDR2 FQGNSA. The junction had 5 bases not matched to a gene; V was cut back by 4 bases and J by 2 bases. The CDR3 contains 16 residues. CDR3 in amino acids: CASSSDSGGAYNEQFF. The CDR3 nucleotides read TGTGCCAGCAGCTCAGACAGCGGGGGGGCCTACAATGAGCAGTTCTTC. Drawing the rest from reference TRBV7-2 and TRBJ2-1, the complete variable domain is GAGVSQSPSNKVTEKGKDVELRCDPISGHTALYWYRQSLGQGLEFLIYFQGNSAPDKSGLPSDRFSAERTGGSVSTLTIQRTQQEDSAVYLCASSSDSGGAYNEQFFGPGTRLTVL.

This clonotype appeared a few times. The chain joins TRBV6-2 or TRBV6-3 to TRBJ1-2, with D possibly TRBD1 on 5 matching bases. The germline V gene encodes CDR1 MNHEY and CDR2 SVGEGT. The CDR3 consists of 14 residues. Between the trimmed V and J ends, which lost 7 bases and 1 base, there was a span of 13 bases. This CDR3 reads CASNAGGYNYGYTF. The CDR3 coding sequence is TGTGCCAGCAACGCGGGGGGTTATAACTATGGCTACACCTTC.

As to this clonotype: Just one base apart from a much larger clone, this may be a read error. The chain is built from TRBV5-1 and TRBJ2-3; TRBD2 agrees at 11 bases. This CDR3 spans 16 amino acids. Germline assignment: CDR1 SGHRS and CDR2 YFSETQ. CDR3 sequence: CASSKDSGGGTDMQYF. The CDR3 DNA reads TGCGCCAGCAGCAAGGATAGCGGGGGGGGCACAGATATGCAGTATTTT.

The sample holds many counts of this clonotype. The chain couples TRBV30 to TRBJ2-7; weak D call: TRBD2 (5 bases). Germline V gene lookup returns CDR1 GTSNPN and CDR2 SVGIG (reference sequence). The CDR3 has 14 residues. V lost 3 bases and J 3 bases, leaving 15 bases between the germline ends. The CDR3 sequence: CAWRPPGSYYEQYF. The CDR3 region has the DNA TGTGCCTGGAGACCCCCGGGGTCCTACTACGAGCAGTACTTC.

This clonotype was detected a few times. The chain employs TRBV7-7 and TRBJ2-3; no reliable D call. Germline CDR1 and CDR2: SSHAT and FNYEAQ (reference sequence). V gave up 6 bases and J gave up 3 bases, with 25 bases separating them. This CDR3 has 18 amino acids. CDR3 sequence: CASRSKASEKEKTDTQYF. The CDR3 coding sequence is TGTGCCAGCAGATCTAAGGCTTCTGAGAAAGAGAAGACAGATACGCAGTATTTT.

This clonotype was seen just once. Its ends do not fully match the called genes, so a read error is possible. This chain links TRBV7-9 with TRBJ2-3; a weak D match, TRBD1 (5 bases). Germline CDR1 is SEHNR and CDR2 is FQNEAQ (reference sequence). The CDR3 loop spans 14 amino acids. CDR3 nucleotide sequence: TGTGCCAGCATCTTAGGGGTGGACGCAGATACGCAGTATTTT. This encodes CASILGVDADTQYF.

The gene calls are TRBV2 and TRBJ2-2, with TRBD2 identical over 13 bases. Unmatched junction bases numbered 13, after V lost 11 bases and J lost 1 base. The CDR3 runs to 18 residues. In germline, CDR1 is SNHLY, CDR2 FYNNEI. CDR3 coding DNA: TGTGCCTTCAGTCCGAGGACTAGCGGGGGTAGGAACACCGGGGAGCTGTTTTTT. Its protein is CAFSPRTSGGRNTGELFF.